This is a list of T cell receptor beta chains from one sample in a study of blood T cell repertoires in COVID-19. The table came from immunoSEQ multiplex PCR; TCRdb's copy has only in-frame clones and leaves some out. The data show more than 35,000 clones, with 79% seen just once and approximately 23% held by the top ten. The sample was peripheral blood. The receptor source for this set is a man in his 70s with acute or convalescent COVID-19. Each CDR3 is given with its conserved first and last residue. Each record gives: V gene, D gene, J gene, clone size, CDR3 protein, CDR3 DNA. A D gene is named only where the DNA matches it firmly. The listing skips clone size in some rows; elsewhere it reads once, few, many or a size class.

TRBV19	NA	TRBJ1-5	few	CASSIGGRNQPQHF	TGTGCCAGTAGTATAGGGGGGAGGAATCAGCCCCAGCATTTT
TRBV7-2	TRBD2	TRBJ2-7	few	CASSLGTSGRALSDEQYF	TGTGCCAGCAGCTTGGGCACTAGCGGGAGGGCCCTTTCGGACGAGCAGTACTTC
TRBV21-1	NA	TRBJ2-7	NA	CASSKVDERASYEQYF	TGTGCCAGCAGCAAAGTCGATGAGAGGGCTTCCTACGAGCAGTACTTC
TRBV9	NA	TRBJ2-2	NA	CASSLREMRTGELFF	TGTGCCAGCAGCCTCCGGGAGATGAGGACCGGGGAGCTGTTTTTT
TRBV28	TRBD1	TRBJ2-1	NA	CASSAGGQGWNEQFF	TGTGCCAGCAGTGCTGGGGGACAGGGTTGGAATGAGCAGTTCTTC
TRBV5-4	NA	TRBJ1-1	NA	CASSLLGGGSTEAFF	TGTGCCAGCAGCTTATTAGGGGGGGGGAGCACTGAAGCTTTCTTT
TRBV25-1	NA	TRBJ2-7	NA	CASSEALQVRF	TGTGCCAGCAGTGAGGCCCTCCAAGTCCGCTTC
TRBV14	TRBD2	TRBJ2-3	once	CASSREREWQDTQYF	TGTGCCAGCAGCCGCGAGCGGGAGTGGCAAGATACGCAGTATTTT
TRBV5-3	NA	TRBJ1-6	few	CARSWAGVSCSYNSPLHF	TGTGCCAGAAGCTGGGCGGGGGTCAGTTGCTCCTATAATTCACCCCTCCACTTT
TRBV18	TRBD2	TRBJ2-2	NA	CASSPLGGSVLGTGELFF	TGTGCCAGCTCACCACTTGGCGGGAGCGTTTTGGGCACCGGGGAGCTGTTTTTT
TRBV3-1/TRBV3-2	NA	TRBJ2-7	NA	CASSLGAGRSEQYF	TGTGCCAGCAGCTTAGGAGCGGGCCGTAGCGAGCAGTACTTC
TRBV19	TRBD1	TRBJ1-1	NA	CASSIFGDRVVTEAFF	TGTGCCAGTAGTATATTCGGGGACAGGGTGGTCACTGAAGCTTTCTTT
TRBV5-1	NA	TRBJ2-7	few	CASTRDNSYEQYF	TGCGCCAGCACCCGGGACAATTCCTACGAGCAGTACTTC
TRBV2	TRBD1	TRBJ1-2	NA	CASSASEDRIGYTF	TGTGCCAGCAGTGCCTCCGAGGACAGGATTGGCTACACCTTC